This is a list of T cell receptor beta chains from one sample in a study of spatial heterogeneity in lung cancer. TCRdb reprocessed the 5' RACE reads with MiXCR, giving one entry per CDR3 protein. The repertoire has about 47,000 distinct CDR3 sequences, roughly 8.1% of them found once; the top ten carry around 35%. The material sequenced was PBMCs, taken at follow-up. The receptors shown here come from a female donor with early-stage non-small cell lung cancer. CDR3s include the opening cysteine and the closing phenylalanine or tryptophan. D genes are given only for firm matches. Expanded clones are given a class, and other clones once, few, many or no size at all.

J gene,V gene,D gene,clone size,CDR3 length,CDR3 protein,CDR3 DNA
TRBJ2-5,TRBV7-9,-,-,15,CASSLTTGRWETRYF,TGTGCCAGCAGCTTAACAACAGGGAGATGGGAGACCCGGTACTTC
TRBJ2-3,TRBV5-1,-,many,13,CASSFESTDTQYF,TGCGCCAGCAGCTTCGAAAGCACAGATACGCAGTATTTT
TRBJ1-5,TRBV5-5,-,-,15,CASSPDITSNQPQHF,TGTGCCAGCAGCCCGGACATTACAAGCAATCAGCCCCAGCATTTT
TRBJ1-1,TRBV12-3/TRBV12-4,-,few,14,CASSLPPLGTEAFF,TGTGCCAGCAGTTTACCCCCCCTGGGTACTGAAGCTTTCTTT
TRBJ2-1,TRBV18,-,many,15,CASSPEGHSSNEQFF,TGTGCCAGCTCACCAGAGGGTCACTCGAGCAATGAGCAGTTCTTC
TRBJ1-6,TRBV30,-,few,15,CAWRALGLDNSPLHF,TGTGCCTGGAGGGCCCTGGGACTGGATAATTCACCCCTCCACTTT
TRBJ2-1,TRBV20-1,TRBD2,many,15,CSAHPSSGGDNEQFF,TGCAGTGCTCACCCCTCTAGCGGGGGTGACAATGAGCAGTTCTTC
TRBJ1-1,TRBV12-3/TRBV12-4,TRBD1,many,19,CASRAGDSTGSRVSTEAFF,TGTGCCAGCAGAGCTGGGGACTCGACAGGGAGTCGAGTTAGCACTGAAGCTTTCTTT
TRBJ1-1,TRBV20-1,TRBD1,few,15,CSAFSDRGRITEAFF,TGCAGTGCTTTTAGCGACAGGGGGCGAATCACTGAAGCTTTCTTT
TRBJ2-5,TRBV7-3,-,many,14,CASSAGGSQETQYF,TGTGCCAGCAGCGCCGGTGGCAGCCAAGAGACCCAGTACTTC
TRBJ2-1,TRBV20-1,TRBD1,-,14,CSADKQGSYNEQFF,TGCAGTGCTGATAAACAGGGGTCCTACAATGAGCAGTTCTTC
TRBJ1-6,TRBV7-9,TRBD1,many,16,CASSSTGQSHNSPLHF,TGTGCCAGCAGCTCGACAGGGCAGAGCCATAATTCACCCCTCCACTTT
TRBJ2-3,TRBV3-1,-,-,12,CASSPGPEAQYF,TGTGCCAGCAGCCCCGGCCCCGAGGCGCAGTATTTT
TRBJ2-5,TRBV23-1,TRBD2,few,20,CASSQSSRGTRKPPGETQYF,TGCGCCAGCAGTCAATCGAGTAGAGGGACTAGAAAACCGCCGGGGGAGACCCAGTACTTC
TRBJ1-5,TRBV5-1,-,many,13,CASSLGSNQPQHF,TGCGCCAGCAGCTTGGGGAGCAATCAGCCCCAGCATTTT
TRBJ2-5,TRBV7-9,-,few,12,CASSLYQETQYF,TGTGCCAGCAGCTTATACCAAGAGACCCAGTACTTC
TRBJ1-1,TRBV12-3/TRBV12-4,-,many,11,CASSFGRPAFF,TGTGCCAGCAGTTTCGGGAGGCCGGCTTTCTTT
TRBJ2-5,TRBV29-1,-,many,13,CSARTVPGETQYF,TGCAGCGCTCGGACGGTCCCCGGGGAGACCCAGTACTTC
TRBJ2-7,TRBV11-1,-,many,15,CASSFGQISGYEQYF,TGTGCCAGCAGCTTCGGACAGATATCGGGCTACGAGCAGTACTTC
TRBJ2-1,TRBV28,-,few,18,CASSPTPLGRLSYNEQFF,TGTGCCAGCAGTCCAACCCCCCTGGGCAGGTTATCCTACAATGAGCAGTTCTTC
TRBJ2-2,TRBV6-6,TRBD2,many,16,CASTQTSGAGTGELFF,TGTGCCAGCACCCAGACTAGCGGGGCGGGCACCGGGGAGCTGTTTTTT
TRBJ2-3,TRBV27,-,many,17,CASSLTVVGPHTDTQYF,TGTGCCAGCAGTTTAACCGTTGTAGGGCCCCACACAGATACGCAGTATTTT
TRBJ1-5,TRBV7-9,-,few,15,CASSSPQGGDQPQHF,TGTGCCAGCAGCTCCCCACAGGGAGGGGATCAGCCCCAGCATTTT
TRBJ2-1,TRBV7-2,-,many,15,CASSFRGKGNNEQFF,TGTGCCAGCAGCTTCCGGGGGAAGGGAAACAATGAGCAGTTCTTC
TRBJ2-4,TRBV15,-,many,13,CATSRGAKNIQYF,TGTGCCACCAGCAGAGGTGCCAAAAACATTCAGTACTTC
TRBJ2-2,TRBV7-7,TRBD1,many,15,CASSPAGGFTGELFF,TGTGCTAGCTCCCCGGCAGGGGGATTTACCGGGGAGCTGTTTTTT
TRBJ2-5,TRBV5-1,TRBD1,many,16,CASSLSSRDREETQYF,TGCGCCAGCAGCTTGTCATCCCGGGACAGAGAAGAGACCCAGTACTTC
TRBJ1-2,TRBV6-6,-,-,13,CASSFGRWDGYTF,TGTGCCAGCAGTTTTGGGCGGTGGGATGGCTACACCTTC
TRBJ2-5,TRBV20-1,-,-,13,CSVWTPPGETQYF,TGCAGTGTTTGGACCCCGCCCGGAGAGACCCAGTACTTC
TRBJ1-4,TRBV28,-,many,15,CASSEATGRREKLFF,TGTGCCAGCAGTGAGGCGACGGGACGTAGGGAAAAACTGTTTTTT
TRBJ1-1,TRBV11-2,TRBD1,few,15,CASSLGQGADTEAFF,TGTGCCAGCAGCTTAGGGCAGGGGGCTGACACTGAAGCTTTCTTT
TRBJ1-4,TRBV7-2,-,many,17,CASSFYGPYATNEKLFF,TGTGCCAGCAGCTTCTATGGGCCGTATGCAACTAATGAAAAACTGTTTTTT
TRBJ2-2,TRBV20-1,-,many,14,CSAQGPLGTGELFF,TGCAGTGCCCAGGGACCGCTTGGCACCGGGGAGCTGTTTTTT
TRBJ1-5,TRBV19,-,-,13,CASSTDSYQPQHF,TGTGCCAGTAGTACGGACAGTTATCAGCCCCAGCATTTT
TRBJ2-5,TRBV10-3,-,many,14,CAISVAGGGETQYF,TGTGCCATCAGTGTGGCAGGGGGAGGAGAGACCCAGTACTTC
TRBJ1-1,TRBV28,-,many,10,CASSSPGAFF,TGTGCCAGCAGTTCCCCCGGAGCTTTCTTT
TRBJ1-6,TRBV5-1,-,many,16,CASRQDDSSYNSPLHF,TGCGCCAGCCGGCAGGACGATAGCTCCTATAATTCACCCCTCCACTTT
TRBJ1-2,TRBV28,-,-,14,CASSFGAQSYGYTF,TGTGCCAGCAGTTTCGGGGCGCAGAGCTATGGCTACACCTTC
TRBJ2-1,TRBV18,-,few,13,CASRSGIINEQFF,TGTGCCAGCCGGTCAGGGATCATCAATGAGCAGTTCTTC
TRBJ2-7,TRBV5-4,-,-,10,CGQVPYEQYF,TGTGGGCAGGTCCCCTACGAGCAGTACTTC
TRBJ1-5,TRBV5-5,-,few,16,CASSLTDLYSNQPQHF,TGTGCCAGCAGCTTGACCGACCTTTATAGCAATCAGCCCCAGCATTTT
TRBJ2-1,TRBV30,TRBD2,many,18,CAWSISRTSGGPPREQFF,TGTGCCTGGAGTATCTCCCGGACTAGCGGGGGTCCTCCCAGGGAGCAGTTCTTC
TRBJ2-3,TRBV20-1,TRBD2,few,13,CSGTGLSTDTQYF,TGCAGTGGAACGGGACTATCAACAGATACGCAGTATTTT
TRBJ1-2,TRBV6-1,-,-,11,CATTGYYGYTF,TGTGCCACCACAGGGTACTATGGCTACACCTTC
TRBJ2-1,TRBV6-5,-,many,13,CASQKDSYNEQFF,TGTGCCAGCCAAAAGGACAGTTACAATGAGCAGTTCTTC
TRBJ1-1,TRBV6-2/TRBV6-3,-,few,15,CASSRRWGEGTEAFF,TGTGCCAGCAGCCGCCGTTGGGGGGAAGGAACTGAAGCTTTCTTT
TRBJ1-5,TRBV7-2,TRBD1,many,19,CASSIPGQGALGSNQPQHF,TGTGCCAGCAGCATACCGGGACAGGGGGCTTTAGGTAGCAATCAGCCCCAGCATTTT
TRBJ1-2,TRBV6-5,TRBD1,many,16,CASSYSIGRGRDGYTF,TGTGCCAGCAGTTACTCGATTGGCAGGGGGCGTGATGGCTACACCTTC
TRBJ1-2,TRBV6-5,-,-,19,CASTLLPFVRGGGLDGYTF,TGTGCCAGCACCTTACTCCCTTTCGTCAGGGGCGGGGGCTTAGATGGCTACACCTTC
TRBJ2-1,TRBV7-2,TRBD2,few,15,CASSSSGGKNNEQFF,TGTGCCAGCAGCTCCTCGGGGGGGAAGAACAATGAGCAGTTCTTC
TRBJ1-4,TRBV20-1,-,many,15,CSARAPGQGREKLFF,TGCAGTGCTAGAGCTCCCGGGCAGGGAAGGGAAAAACTGTTTTTT
TRBJ2-1,TRBV19,-,many,15,CASSIAQRSYNEQFF,TGTGCCAGTAGTATAGCCCAGCGGAGTTACAATGAGCAGTTCTTC
TRBJ2-7,TRBV20-1,-,-,12,CSARGATYEQYF,TGCAGTGCTCGGGGGGCAACCTACGAGCAGTACTTC
TRBJ2-1,TRBV6-5,-,many,14,CASSYSFGVNEQFF,TGTGCCAGCAGTTACTCGTTCGGAGTAAATGAGCAGTTCTTC
TRBJ2-7,TRBV20-1,TRBD1,many,14,CSARRDRGLYEQYF,TGCAGTGCTAGGCGTGACAGGGGGTTATACGAGCAGTACTTC
TRBJ2-7,TRBV12-3/TRBV12-4,-,-,11,CASGWTEAQYF,TGTGCCAGCGGGTGGACAGAAGCGCAGTACTTC
TRBJ1-1,TRBV21-1,-,many,14,CASSKGPGVNEAFF,TGTGCCAGCAGCAAAGGGCCGGGGGTAAATGAAGCTTTCTTT
TRBJ2-2,TRBV19,TRBD1,-,14,CASRTGGKAGELFF,TGTGCCAGCCGGACAGGGGGAAAGGCCGGGGAGCTGTTTTTT
TRBJ1-1,TRBV11-2,-,-,14,CASSLRGGVTEAFF,TGTGCCAGCAGCTTACGGGGAGGGGTCACTGAAGCTTTCTTT